A selection of T cell receptor beta chains follows, all from one sample in a study of cytomegalovirus exposure and HLA in healthy donors. Only in-frame clones appear in the TCRdb table, and some are missing; sequencing was by immunoSEQ multiplex PCR. Of some 67,000 clones in the sample, roughly 76% were seen once. Sequenced sample: PBMCs. The receptors were sampled from a man aged 55-75 years in good health and CMV-seropositive. Each CDR3 is given with its conserved first and last residue. The D gene is left open where the match is weak. Only some rows state a clone size, as once, few, many or a class for expanded clones.

-	TRBJ1-1	TRBV5-4	13	-	CASSPGGVTEAFF	TGTGCCAGCAGCCCGGGGGGGGTCACTGAAGCTTTCTTT
TRBD2	TRBJ2-3	TRBV19	12	-	CASSTRGGGLYF	TGTGCCAGTAGTACCAGGGGCGGGGGGCTGTATTTT
-	TRBJ2-7	TRBV23-1	13	-	CASSPGHPYEQYF	TGCGCCAGCAGTCCGGGACACCCCTACGAGCAGTACTTC
-	TRBJ2-2	TRBV11-3	13	-	CASSFSGTGELFF	TGTGCCAGCAGCTTCTCGGGGACCGGGGAGCTGTTTTTT
-	TRBJ2-2	TRBV2	18	-	CASSVGGELMVDTGELFF	TGTGCCAGCAGTGTGGGGGGAGAGCTGATGGTTGACACCGGGGAGCTGTTTTTT
-	TRBJ2-2	TRBV6-4	14	once	CATKDRTNTGELLF	TGTGCCACCAAGGACAGAACGAACACCGGGGAGCTGCTTTTT
TRBD1	TRBJ2-7	TRBV2	14	-	CASGDRGISYEQYF	TGTGCCAGCGGTGACAGGGGGATTTCCTACGAGCAGTACTTC
TRBD1	TRBJ1-1	TRBV11-2	14	-	CASRRGTGVTEAFF	TGTGCCAGCAGAAGGGGGACAGGGGTTACTGAAGCTTTCTTT
-	TRBJ1-6	TRBV9	15	-	CASSVEEGMESPLHF	TGTGCCAGCAGCGTAGAAGAGGGTATGGAATCACCCCTCCACTTC
TRBD1	TRBJ2-3	TRBV2	15	-	CASSSGTGRTDTQYF	TGTGCCAGCAGTTCAGGGACAGGCCGCACAGATACGCAGTATTTT
TRBD2	TRBJ2-3	TRBV9	17	-	CASSPRTLAGSTDTQYF	TGTGCCAGCAGCCCTCGCACCCTAGCGGGGAGCACAGATACGCAGTATTTT
-	TRBJ1-5	TRBV4-1	16	-	CASSQAGTSSDQPQHF	TGCGCCAGCAGCCAAGCCGGGACAAGTTCCGATCAGCCCCAGCATTTT
TRBD2	TRBJ2-7	TRBV10-3	19	few	CAISESSQTSGRAGREQYF	TGTGCCATCAGTGAGTCCTCCCAAACTAGCGGGAGGGCCGGAAGAGAGCAGTACTTC
TRBD1	TRBJ2-3	TRBV6-4	15	-	CASRKGTGPTDTQYF	TGTGCCAGCAGGAAAGGGACAGGGCCCACAGATACGCAGTATTTT
-	TRBJ2-1	TRBV6-6	13	once	CASSYSLTDNQFF	TGTGCCAGCAGTTACTCACTGACGGACAATCAGTTCTTC
-	TRBJ2-1	TRBV7-9	16	-	CASSSHLESSYNEQFF	TGTGCCAGCAGCTCTCATTTGGAGAGCTCCTACAATGAGCAGTTCTTC
TRBD1	TRBJ2-1	TRBV19	15	-	CASFPGQGFYNEQFF	TGTGCCAGTTTTCCGGGACAGGGGTTCTACAATGAGCAGTTCTTC
-	TRBJ2-7	TRBV7-2	13	few	CASSHMGGREQYF	TGTGCCAGCAGCCATATGGGGGGGCGCGAGCAGTACTTC
TRBD1	TRBJ2-7	TRBV20-1	11	few	CSAGTADEQYF	TGCAGTGCTGGGACAGCTGATGAGCAGTACTTC
-	TRBJ1-1	TRBV6-1	13	-	CASSELRGLEAFF	TGTGCCAGCAGTGAATTGCGGGGGTTGGAGGCTTTCTTT
TRBD2	TRBJ2-1	TRBV11-2	14	few	CASSITSGYNEQFF	TGTGCCAGCAGCATTACTAGCGGATACAATGAGCAGTTCTTC
TRBD1	TRBJ2-3	TRBV5-1	16	-	CASSAGTGHSTDTQYF	TGCGCCAGCAGCGCCGGGACAGGCCATAGCACAGATACGCAGTATTTT
TRBD2	TRBJ2-1	TRBV29-1	15	-	CSVEGASGTYNEQFF	TGCAGCGTTGAAGGGGCTAGCGGTACCTACAATGAGCAGTTCTTC
TRBD2	TRBJ2-1	TRBV11-3	14	-	CASGAGEERNEQFF	TGTGCCAGCGGGGCGGGAGAAGAACGCAATGAGCAGTTCTTC
TRBD1	TRBJ2-3	TRBV9	15	few	CASSAGTGFLDTQYF	TGTGCCAGCAGCGCGGGGACAGGGTTTCTTGATACGCAGTATTTT
-	TRBJ1-3	TRBV7-9	16	-	CASSLVAGGTGNTIYF	TGTGCCAGCAGCTTGGTGGCGGGGGGCACTGGAAACACCATATATTTT
-	TRBJ2-7	TRBV5-5	15	-	CASSLGIGLSYEQYF	TGTGCCAGCAGCTTGGGGATAGGACTATCCTACGAGCAGTACTTC
TRBD1	TRBJ1-4	TRBV5-4	16	-	CASSLTGGMTNEKLFF	TGTGCCAGCAGCTTGACAGGGGGCATGACTAATGAAAAACTGTTTTTT
-	TRBJ2-2	TRBV7-8	16	-	CASSFEAGSNTGELFF	TGTGCCAGCAGCTTCGAAGCGGGTTCGAACACCGGGGAGCTGTTTTTT
TRBD1	TRBJ2-3	TRBV10-2	13	-	CASSETGGNTQYF	TGCGCCAGCAGTGAGACAGGGGGAAATACGCAGTATTTT
TRBD2	TRBJ2-3	TRBV15	15	-	CATSRTSVGADTQYF	TGTGCCACCAGCCGGACTAGCGTTGGGGCAGATACGCAGTATTTT
-	TRBJ2-5	TRBV5-6	17	once	CASSAIPAWREKETQYF	TGTGCCAGCAGCGCAATACCCGCTTGGCGGGAAAAAGAGACCCAGTACTTC
TRBD1	TRBJ1-5	TRBV4-1	13	-	CASGDRANQPQHF	TGCGCCAGTGGGGACAGGGCGAATCAGCCCCAGCATTTT
-	TRBJ1-5	TRBV19	17	few	CASSMFSGEPGNQPQHF	TGTGCCAGTAGTATGTTTTCGGGGGAACCAGGGAATCAGCCCCAGCATTTT
-	TRBJ1-1	TRBV7-9	15	-	CASSPQGRVNTEAFF	TGTGCCAGCAGCCCTCAGGGGCGTGTAAACACTGAAGCTTTCTTT
-	TRBJ1-5	TRBV10-2	15	-	CASSDMGGFNQPQHF	TGCGCCAGCAGTGATATGGGAGGGTTCAATCAGCCCCAGCATTTT
-	TRBJ2-3	TRBV2	15	-	CASSELGGDTDTQYF	TGTGCCAGCAGTGAATTAGGGGGAGACACAGATACGCAGTATTTT
TRBD1	TRBJ1-1	TRBV5-4	13	-	CASSTRGDTEAFF	TGTGCCAGCAGCACCAGGGGGGACACTGAAGCTTTCTTT
-	TRBJ1-3	TRBV5-1	15	few	CASSLGGISGNTIYF	TGCGCCAGCAGCTTGGGCGGCATCTCTGGAAACACCATATATTTT
-	TRBJ2-7	TRBV27	13	-	CATGTGNTYEQYF	TGTGCCACCGGAACAGGGAATACCTACGAGCAGTACTTC
TRBD2	TRBJ2-2	TRBV19	17	once	CASSPGLAGGRPGELFF	TGTGCCAGTAGCCCGGGACTAGCGGGAGGGCGGCCCGGGGAGCTGTTTTTT
-	TRBJ2-5	TRBV5-1	15	-	CASSPGQQGSETQYF	TGCGCCAGCAGCCCGGGACAACAGGGATCCGAGACCCAGTACTTC